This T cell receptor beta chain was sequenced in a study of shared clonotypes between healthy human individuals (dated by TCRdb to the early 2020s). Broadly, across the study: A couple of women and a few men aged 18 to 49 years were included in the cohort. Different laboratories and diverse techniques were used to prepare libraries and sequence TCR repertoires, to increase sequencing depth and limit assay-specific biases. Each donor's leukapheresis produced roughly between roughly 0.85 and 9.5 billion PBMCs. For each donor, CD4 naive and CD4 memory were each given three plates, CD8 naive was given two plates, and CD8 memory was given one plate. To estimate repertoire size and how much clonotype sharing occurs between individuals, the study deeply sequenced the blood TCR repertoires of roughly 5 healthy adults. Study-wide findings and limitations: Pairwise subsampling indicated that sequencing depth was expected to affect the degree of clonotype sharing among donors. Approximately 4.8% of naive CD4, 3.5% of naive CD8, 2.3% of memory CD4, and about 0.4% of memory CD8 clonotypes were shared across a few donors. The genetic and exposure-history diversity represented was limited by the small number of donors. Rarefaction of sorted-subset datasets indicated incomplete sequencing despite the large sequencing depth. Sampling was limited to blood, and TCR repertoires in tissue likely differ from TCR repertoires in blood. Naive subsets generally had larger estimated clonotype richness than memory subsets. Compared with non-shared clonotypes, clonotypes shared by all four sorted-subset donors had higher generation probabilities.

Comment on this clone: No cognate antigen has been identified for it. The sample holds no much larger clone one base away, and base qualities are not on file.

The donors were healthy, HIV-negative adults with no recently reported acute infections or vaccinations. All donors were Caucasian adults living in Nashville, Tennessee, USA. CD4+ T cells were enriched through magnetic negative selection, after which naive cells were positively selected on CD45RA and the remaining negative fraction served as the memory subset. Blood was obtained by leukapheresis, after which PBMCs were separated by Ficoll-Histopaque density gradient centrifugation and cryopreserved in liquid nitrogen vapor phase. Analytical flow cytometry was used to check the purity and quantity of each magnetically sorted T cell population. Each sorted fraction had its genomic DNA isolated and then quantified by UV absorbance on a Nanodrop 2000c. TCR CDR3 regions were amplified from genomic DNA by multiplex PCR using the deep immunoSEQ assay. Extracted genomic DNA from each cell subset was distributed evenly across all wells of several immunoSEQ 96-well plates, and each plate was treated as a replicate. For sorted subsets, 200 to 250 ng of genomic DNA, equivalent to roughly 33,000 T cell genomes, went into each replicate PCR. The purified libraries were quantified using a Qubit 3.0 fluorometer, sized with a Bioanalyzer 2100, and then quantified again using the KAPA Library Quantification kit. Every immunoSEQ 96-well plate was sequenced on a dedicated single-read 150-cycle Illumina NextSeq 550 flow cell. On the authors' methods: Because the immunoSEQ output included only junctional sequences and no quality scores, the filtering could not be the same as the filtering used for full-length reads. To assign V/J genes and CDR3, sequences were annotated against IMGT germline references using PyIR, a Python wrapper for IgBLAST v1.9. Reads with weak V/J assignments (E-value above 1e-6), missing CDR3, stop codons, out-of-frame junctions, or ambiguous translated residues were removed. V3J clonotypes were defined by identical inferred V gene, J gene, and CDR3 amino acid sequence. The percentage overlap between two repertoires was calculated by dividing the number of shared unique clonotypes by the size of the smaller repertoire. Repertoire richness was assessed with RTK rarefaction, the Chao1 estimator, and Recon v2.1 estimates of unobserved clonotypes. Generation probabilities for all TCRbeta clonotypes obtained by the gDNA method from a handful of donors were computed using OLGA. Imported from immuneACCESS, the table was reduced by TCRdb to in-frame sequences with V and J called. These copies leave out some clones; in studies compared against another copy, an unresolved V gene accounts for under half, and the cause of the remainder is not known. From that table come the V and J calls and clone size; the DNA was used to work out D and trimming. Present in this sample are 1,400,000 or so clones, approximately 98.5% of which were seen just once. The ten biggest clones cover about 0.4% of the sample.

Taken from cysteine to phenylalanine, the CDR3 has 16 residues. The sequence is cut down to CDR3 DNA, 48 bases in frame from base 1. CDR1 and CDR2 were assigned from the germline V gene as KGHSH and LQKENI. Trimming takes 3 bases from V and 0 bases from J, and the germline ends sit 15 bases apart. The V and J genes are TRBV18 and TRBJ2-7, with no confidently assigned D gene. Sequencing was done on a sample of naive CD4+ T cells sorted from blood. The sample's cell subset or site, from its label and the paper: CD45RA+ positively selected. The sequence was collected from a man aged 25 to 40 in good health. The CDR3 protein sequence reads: CASSPFPSVPSYEQYF. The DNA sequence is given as TGTGCCAGCTCACCTTTCCCTTCTGTCCCCTCCTACGAGCAGTACTTC.